This T cell receptor beta chain comes out of a study of early T cells in non-severe SARS-CoV-2 infection. Study-level background: Sequenced bulk RNA came from whole blood that was unsorted, and chains were unpaired. Findings and caveats of the study: Using VDJdb, the matching emphasized anti-spike CD8 responses while missing private and CD4 specificities.

V shed 4 bases, J shed 0 bases, and the junction held 8 bases outside the gene matches. Germline CDR1 is SGDLS and CDR2 is YYNGEE. This CDR3 spans 16 amino acids. A few counts support this clonotype. Its antigen is currently unknown. TCRdb passed the 5' RACE reads through MiXCR, listing each CDR3 protein once. The sample holds about 60,000 distinct CDR3 sequences; around 5.6% are singletons and the top ten take 6.8%. The TCR comes from an adult who was a healthcare worker with PCR-confirmed SARS-CoV-2 infection or an uninfected control (not recorded which). The chain carries TRBV9 and TRBJ2-3, with 7 bases that match TRBD2. The source material was whole blood. The CDR3 region is CASSPGGGRSTDTQYF. DNA of the CDR3: TGTGCCAGCAGCCCCGGGGGAGGGAGAAGCACAGATACGCAGTATTTT.